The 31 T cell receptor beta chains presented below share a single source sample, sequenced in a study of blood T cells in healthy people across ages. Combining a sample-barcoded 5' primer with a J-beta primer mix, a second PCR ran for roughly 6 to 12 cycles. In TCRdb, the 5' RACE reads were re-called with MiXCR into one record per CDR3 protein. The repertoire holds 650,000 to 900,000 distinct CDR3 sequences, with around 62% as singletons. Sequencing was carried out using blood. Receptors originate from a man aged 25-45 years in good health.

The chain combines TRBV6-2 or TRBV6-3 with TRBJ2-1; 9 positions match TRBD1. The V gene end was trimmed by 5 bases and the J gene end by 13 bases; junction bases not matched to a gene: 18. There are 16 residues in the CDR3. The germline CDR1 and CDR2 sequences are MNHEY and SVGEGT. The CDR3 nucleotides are TGTGCCAGCAGTGTTGGATCCGGGACAGGGCAAGAGACCCAGTTCTTC. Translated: CASSVGSGTGQETQFF.

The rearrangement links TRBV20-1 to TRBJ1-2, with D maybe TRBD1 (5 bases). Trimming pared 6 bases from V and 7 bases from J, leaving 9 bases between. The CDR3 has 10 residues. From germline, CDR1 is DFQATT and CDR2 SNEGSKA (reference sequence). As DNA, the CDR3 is TGCAGTGCCCCAGGGTTTGGCTACACCTTC. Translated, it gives CSAPGFGYTF.

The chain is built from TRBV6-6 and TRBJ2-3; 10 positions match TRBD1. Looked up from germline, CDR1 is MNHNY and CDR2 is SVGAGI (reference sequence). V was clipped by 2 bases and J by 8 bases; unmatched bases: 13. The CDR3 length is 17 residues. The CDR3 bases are TGTGCCAGCAGTTACCGCAAGACAGGGGGCACCAATCTTACGCAGTATTTT. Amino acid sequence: CASSYRKTGGTNLTQYF.

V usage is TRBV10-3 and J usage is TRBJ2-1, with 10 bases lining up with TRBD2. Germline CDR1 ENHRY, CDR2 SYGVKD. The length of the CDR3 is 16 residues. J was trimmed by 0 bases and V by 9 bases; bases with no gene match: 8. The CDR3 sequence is CAIVSGGPYSYNEQFF. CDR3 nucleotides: TGTGCCATTGTTAGCGGGGGGCCCTACTCCTACAATGAGCAGTTCTTC.

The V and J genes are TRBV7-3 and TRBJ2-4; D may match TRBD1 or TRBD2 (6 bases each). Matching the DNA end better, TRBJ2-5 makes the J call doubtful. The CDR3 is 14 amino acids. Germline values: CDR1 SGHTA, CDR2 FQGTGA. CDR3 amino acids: CASRGLGGEETQYF. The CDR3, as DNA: TGTGCCAGTCGGGGCTTGGGGGGCGAAGAGACCCAGTACTTC.

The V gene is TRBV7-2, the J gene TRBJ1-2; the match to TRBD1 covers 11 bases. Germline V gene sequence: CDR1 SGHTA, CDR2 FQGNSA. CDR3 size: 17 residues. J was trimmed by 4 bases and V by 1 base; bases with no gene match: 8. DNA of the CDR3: TGTGCCAGCAGCTTAGTGGGGACAGGGGGATTTAGCTATGGCTACACCTTC. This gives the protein CASSLVGTGGFSYGYTF. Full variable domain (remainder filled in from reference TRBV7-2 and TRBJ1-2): GAGVSQSPSNKVTEKGKDVELRCDPISGHTALYWYRQSLGQGLEFLIYFQGNSAPDKSGLPSDRFSAERTGGSVSTLTIQRTQQEDSAVYLCASSLVGTGGFSYGYTFGSGTRLTVV.

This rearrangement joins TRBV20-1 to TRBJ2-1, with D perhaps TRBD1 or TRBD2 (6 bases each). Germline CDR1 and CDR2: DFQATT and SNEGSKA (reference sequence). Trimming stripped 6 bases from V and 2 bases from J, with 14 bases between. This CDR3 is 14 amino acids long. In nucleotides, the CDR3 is TGCAGTGCGAAGAGGGGGGCCCCCTACAATGAGCAGTTCTTC. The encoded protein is CSAKRGAPYNEQFF.

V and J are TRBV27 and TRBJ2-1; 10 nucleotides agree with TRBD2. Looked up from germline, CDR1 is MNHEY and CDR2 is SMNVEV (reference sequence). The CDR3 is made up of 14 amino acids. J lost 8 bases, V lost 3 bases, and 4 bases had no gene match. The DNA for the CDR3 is TGTGCCAGCAGTTTCAGTAGCGGGGGGTATGAGCAGTTCTTC. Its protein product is CASSFSSGGYEQFF.

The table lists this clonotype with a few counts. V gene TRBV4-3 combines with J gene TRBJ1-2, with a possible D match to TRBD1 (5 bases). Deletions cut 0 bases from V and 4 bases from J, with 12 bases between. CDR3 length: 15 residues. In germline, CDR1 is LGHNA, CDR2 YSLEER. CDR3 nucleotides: TGCGCCAGCAGCCAAGATACAAGGGGTAGCTATGGCTACACCTTC. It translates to CASSQDTRGSYGYTF.

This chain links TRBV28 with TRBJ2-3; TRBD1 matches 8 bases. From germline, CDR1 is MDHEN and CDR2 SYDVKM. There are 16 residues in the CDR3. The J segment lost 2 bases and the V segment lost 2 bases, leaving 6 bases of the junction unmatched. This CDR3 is CASSLGGQGLTDTQYF. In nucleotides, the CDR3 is TGTGCCAGCAGTTTAGGAGGACAGGGCCTCACAGATACGCAGTATTTT.

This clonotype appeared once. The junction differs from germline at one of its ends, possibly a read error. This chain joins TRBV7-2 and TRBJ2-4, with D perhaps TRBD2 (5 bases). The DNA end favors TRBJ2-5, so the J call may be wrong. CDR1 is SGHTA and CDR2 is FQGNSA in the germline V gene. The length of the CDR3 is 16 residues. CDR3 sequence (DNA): TGTGCCAGCAGTTTATCCCTAGCCCAGTACCAAGGGACCCAGTACTTC. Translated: CASSLSLAQYQGTQYF.

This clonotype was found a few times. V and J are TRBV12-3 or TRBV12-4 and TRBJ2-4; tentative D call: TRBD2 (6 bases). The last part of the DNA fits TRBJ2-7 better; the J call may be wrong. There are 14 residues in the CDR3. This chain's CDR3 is CASSFGTSTYEQYF. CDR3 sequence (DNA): TGTGCCAGCAGTTTTGGGACTTCAACCTACGAGCAGTACTTC.

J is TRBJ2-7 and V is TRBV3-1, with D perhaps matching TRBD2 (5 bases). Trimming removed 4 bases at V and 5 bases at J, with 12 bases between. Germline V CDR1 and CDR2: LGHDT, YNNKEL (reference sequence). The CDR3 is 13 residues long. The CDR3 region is CASSPELGDEQYF. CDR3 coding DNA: TGTGCCAGCAGCCCTGAACTAGGCGACGAGCAGTACTTC.

The CDR3 region is CASSLDVSLYEQYF. CDR3 DNA: TGTGCCAGCAGTTTGGACGTAAGCTTATACGAGCAGTACTTC. This chain uses TRBV27 with TRBJ2-4; D unclear. The J call may be incorrect, as the DNA end agrees better with TRBJ2-7. Germline CDR1 reads MNHEY; CDR2 reads SMNVEV (reference sequence). The CDR3 spans 14 residues.

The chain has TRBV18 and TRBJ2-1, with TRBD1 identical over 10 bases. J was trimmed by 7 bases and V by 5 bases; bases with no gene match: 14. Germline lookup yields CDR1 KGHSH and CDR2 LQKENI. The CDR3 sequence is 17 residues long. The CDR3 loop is CASSSALPGQGRNEQFF. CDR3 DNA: TGTGCCAGCTCATCGGCTCTTCCGGGACAGGGGAGGAATGAGCAGTTCTTC.

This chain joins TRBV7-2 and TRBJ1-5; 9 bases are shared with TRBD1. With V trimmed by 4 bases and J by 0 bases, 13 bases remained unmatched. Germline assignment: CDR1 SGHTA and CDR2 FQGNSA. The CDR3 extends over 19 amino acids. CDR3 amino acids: CASSSEPGTGSYSNQPQHF. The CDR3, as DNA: TGTGCCAGCAGCTCGGAGCCCGGGACAGGGAGTTATAGCAATCAGCCCCAGCATTTT. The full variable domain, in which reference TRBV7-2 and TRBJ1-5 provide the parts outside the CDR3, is GAGVSQSPSNKVTEKGKDVELRCDPISGHTALYWYRQSLGQGLEFLIYFQGNSAPDKSGLPSDRFSAERTGGSVSTLTIQRTQQEDSAVYLCASSSEPGTGSYSNQPQHFGDGTRLSIL.

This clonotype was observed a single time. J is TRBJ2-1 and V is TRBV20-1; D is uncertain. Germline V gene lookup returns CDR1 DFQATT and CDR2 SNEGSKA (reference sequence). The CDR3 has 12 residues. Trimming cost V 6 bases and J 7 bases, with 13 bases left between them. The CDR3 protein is CSAPYVSNEQFF. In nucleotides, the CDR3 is TGCAGTGCCCCCTACGTCTCGAATGAGCAGTTCTTC.

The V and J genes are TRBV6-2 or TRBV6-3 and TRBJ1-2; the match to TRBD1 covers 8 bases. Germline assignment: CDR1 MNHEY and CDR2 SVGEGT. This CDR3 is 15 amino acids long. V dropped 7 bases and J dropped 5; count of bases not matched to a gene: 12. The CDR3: CASTLPGQAGYGYTF. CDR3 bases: TGTGCCAGCACCCTCCCGGGACAGGCGGGGTATGGCTACACCTTC.

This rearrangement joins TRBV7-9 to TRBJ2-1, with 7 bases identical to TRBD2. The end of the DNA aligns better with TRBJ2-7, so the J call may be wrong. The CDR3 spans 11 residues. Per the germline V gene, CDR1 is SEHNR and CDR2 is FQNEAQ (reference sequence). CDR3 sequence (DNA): TGTGCCACCCAGCGGGGCTACGAGCAGTACTTC. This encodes CATQRGYEQYF.

CDR3 sequence reads: CASSYSDDSNQPQHF. The CDR3 coding sequence is TGTGCCAGCAGTTACTCGGATGATAGCAATCAGCCCCAGCATTTT. This sequence joins TRBV6-5 and TRBJ1-5; no clear D. The CDR3 extends over 15 amino acids. V was trimmed by 0 bases and J by 0 bases, leaving 6 bases between them. Germline assignment: CDR1 MNHEY and CDR2 SVGAGI.

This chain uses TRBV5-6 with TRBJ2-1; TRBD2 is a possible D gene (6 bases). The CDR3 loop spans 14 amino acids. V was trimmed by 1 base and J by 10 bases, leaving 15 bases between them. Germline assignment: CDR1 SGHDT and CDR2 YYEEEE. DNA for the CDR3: TGTGCCAGCAGCTTGATTTCGGGGGTCCGCGAGCAGTTCTTC. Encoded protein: CASSLISGVREQFF.

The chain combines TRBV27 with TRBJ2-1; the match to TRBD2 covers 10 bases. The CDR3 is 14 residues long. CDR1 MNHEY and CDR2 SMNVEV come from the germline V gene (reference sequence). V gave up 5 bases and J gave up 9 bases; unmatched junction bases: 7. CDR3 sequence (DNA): TGTGCCAGCAGTGTTAGCGGGGGGCGTAGTGAGCAGTTCTTC. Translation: CASSVSGGRSEQFF.

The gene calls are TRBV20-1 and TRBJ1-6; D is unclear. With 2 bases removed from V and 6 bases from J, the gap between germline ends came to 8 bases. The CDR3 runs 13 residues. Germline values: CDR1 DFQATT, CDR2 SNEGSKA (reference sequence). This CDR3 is CSARFEGNSPLHF. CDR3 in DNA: TGCAGTGCTAGATTTGAGGGTAATTCACCCCTCCACTTT.

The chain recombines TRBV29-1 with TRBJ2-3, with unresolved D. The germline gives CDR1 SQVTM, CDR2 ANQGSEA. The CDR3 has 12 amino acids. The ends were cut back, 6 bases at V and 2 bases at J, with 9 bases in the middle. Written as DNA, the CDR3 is TGCAGCGTAGGGTCATTCACAGATACGCAGTATTTT. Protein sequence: CSVGSFTDTQYF.

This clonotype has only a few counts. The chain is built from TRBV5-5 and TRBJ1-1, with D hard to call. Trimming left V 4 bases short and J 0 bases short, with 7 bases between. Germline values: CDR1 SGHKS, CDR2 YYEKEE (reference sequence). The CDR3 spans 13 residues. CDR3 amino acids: CASSGEMNTEAFF. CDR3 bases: TGTGCCAGCAGCGGGGAGATGAACACTGAAGCTTTCTTT.

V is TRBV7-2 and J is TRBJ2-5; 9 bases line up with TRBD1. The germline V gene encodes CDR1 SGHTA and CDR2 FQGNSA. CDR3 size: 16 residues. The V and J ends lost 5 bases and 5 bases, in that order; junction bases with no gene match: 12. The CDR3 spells CASSRLGTGIGETQYF. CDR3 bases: TGTGCCAGCAGCCGACTCGGGACAGGGATTGGGGAGACCCAGTACTTC.

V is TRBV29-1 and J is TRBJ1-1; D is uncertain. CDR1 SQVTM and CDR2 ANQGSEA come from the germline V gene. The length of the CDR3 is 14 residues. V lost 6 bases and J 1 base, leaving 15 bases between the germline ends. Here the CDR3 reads CSVGPGWENTEAFF. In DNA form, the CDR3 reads TGCAGCGTGGGCCCGGGTTGGGAGAACACTGAAGCTTTCTTT.

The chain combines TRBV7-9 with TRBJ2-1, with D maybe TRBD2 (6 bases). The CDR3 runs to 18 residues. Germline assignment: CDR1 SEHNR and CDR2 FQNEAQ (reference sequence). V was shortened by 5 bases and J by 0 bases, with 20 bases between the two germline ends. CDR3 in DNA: TGTGCCAGCAGCCCCTCGATCTTCCGGGACTCCTCCTACAATGAGCAGTTCTTC. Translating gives CASSPSIFRDSSYNEQFF.

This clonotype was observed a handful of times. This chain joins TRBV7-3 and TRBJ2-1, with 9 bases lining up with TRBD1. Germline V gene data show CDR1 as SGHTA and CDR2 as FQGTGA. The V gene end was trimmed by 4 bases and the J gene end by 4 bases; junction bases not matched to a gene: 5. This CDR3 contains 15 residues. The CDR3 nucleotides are TGTGCCAGCAGCTCGTCACAGGGGGCATACAATGAGCAGTTCTTC. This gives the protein CASSSSQGAYNEQFF.

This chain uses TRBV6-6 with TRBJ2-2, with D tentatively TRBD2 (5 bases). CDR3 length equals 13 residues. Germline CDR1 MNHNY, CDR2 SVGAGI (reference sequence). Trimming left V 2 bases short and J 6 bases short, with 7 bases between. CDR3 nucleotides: TGTGCCAGCAGTTACGAGAGGGCCGGGGAGCTGTTTTTT. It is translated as CASSYERAGELFF.

This CDR3 reads CASSLGLQRLGRRNEQFF. DNA for the CDR3: TGCGCCAGCAGCCTGGGTTTACAGCGTTTGGGACGGCGCAATGAGCAGTTCTTC. J is TRBJ2-1 and V is TRBV4-3; TRBD1 or TRBD2 may be the D gene (5 bases each). Germline V lookup: CDR1 LGHNA, CDR2 YSLEER. CDR3 length equals 18 residues. Trimming left V 4 bases short and J 6 bases short, with 25 bases between.